A selection of T cell receptor beta chains follows, all from one sample in a study of T cells in Graves' hyperthyroidism and ophthalmopathy. TCRdb called the multiplex PCR reads again in MiXCR, with one record for every CDR3 protein. Found here are about 480,000 distinct CDR3 sequences, approximately 15% of them singletons; the top ten hold around a sixth. Source material: blood. The receptors derive from a young woman with Graves' hyperthyroidism. CDR3s include the opening cysteine and the closing phenylalanine or tryptophan.

j_call,v_call,cdr3_aa
TRBJ1-2,TRBV20-1,CSALEQGAYGYTF
TRBJ1-6,TRBV6-1,CASTSGGQGSSPLHF
TRBJ2-1,TRBV20-1,CSARASIVGRVDNEQFF
TRBJ2-5,TRBV11-3,CASSLNVGGFETQYF
TRBJ2-5,TRBV29-1,CSVQDRFKETQYF
TRBJ1-4,TRBV30,CAWNGQRGEKLFF
TRBJ2-1,TRBV7-9,CASSSPGTSGFASYNEQFF
TRBJ1-1,TRBV30,CAWRPGGTTEAFF
TRBJ1-2,TRBV3-1,CASSPKAIRILRGYTF
TRBJ2-2,TRBV19,CASMGTSGTGELFF
TRBJ2-1,TRBV5-1,CASAGDAYNEQFF
TRBJ1-2,TRBV7-9,CASGTAGGESGYTF
TRBJ2-7,TRBV20-1,CSATSSVSSYEQYF
TRBJ2-2,TRBV11-3,CASSPRTGGDTGELFF
TRBJ2-3,TRBV2,CAAPRGGDVDTQYF
TRBJ2-7,TRBV6-1,CASTSGRVEEQYF
TRBJ1-1,TRBV24-1,CATSSKGLNTEAFF
TRBJ2-4,TRBV6-1,CASSYQGGSGNIQYF
TRBJ2-1,TRBV6-1,CASSFLAVSSYNEQFF
TRBJ1-2,TRBV6-5,CASSYQAGEAYSYTF
TRBJ1-2,TRBV10-3,CAISEADRGLVYGCTF
TRBJ1-2,TRBV20-1,CSASADSAYGYTF
TRBJ2-3,TRBV20-1,CSALSDEVNYYTQYF
TRBJ1-1,TRBV6-4,CASSDGVNTEAFF
TRBJ2-1,TRBV19,CASETGTGGRNEQFF
TRBJ2-5,TRBV9,CASSDGTAQETQYF
TRBJ2-3,TRBV2,CASAEGLALTPYTQYF
TRBJ2-2,TRBV4-1,CASSHLSGSSGELFF
TRBJ1-1,TRBV3-1,CASSQTTGMTEAFF